The 30 T cell receptor beta chains presented below share a single source sample, sequenced in a study of blood T cells in healthy people across ages (dated by TCRdb to about 2015). Library preparation employed 5' RACE. Sequencing instrument: Illumina HiSeq 2500. A second PCR of 7 to 11 cycles was performed with a sample-barcoded 5' primer and a J-beta primer mix. TCRdb applied fastp at Q25 and MiXCR to the public reads, then kept only in-frame beta chains. Here each entry gathers all rows of one CDR3 protein and keeps the most common genes and DNA. The sample data list fewer than 900,000 distinct CDR3 sequences, and around 45% of these were observed just once. 25% to 35% of the sample lies in the top ten. The sample consisted of blood. The source is a woman aged 55-69 years in good health.

CDR3 coding DNA: TGTGCCAGCAGGGGGGGTAAGACAGGGATTTCTGGGGCCAACGTCCTGACTTTC. This sequence encodes CASRGGKTGISGANVLTF. This rearrangement joins TRBV6-2 or TRBV6-3 to TRBJ2-6, with D perhaps TRBD1 (7 bases). Germline V gene sequence: CDR1 MNHEY, CDR2 SVGEGT. The CDR3 consists of 18 residues. Trimming shortened V by 6 bases and J by 1 base, and 19 bases separated the two germline ends.

This clonotype was counted only a few times. V usage is TRBV4-1 and J usage is TRBJ2-1; no clear D gene. There are 15 residues in the CDR3. V lost 1 base to trimming and J lost 11 bases, with 18 bases between them. From germline, CDR1 is MGHRA and CDR2 YSYEKL. CDR3 sequence reads: CASSQGSPEDGKQFF. The CDR3 coding sequence is TGCGCCAGCAGCCAAGGATCGCCAGAGGACGGAAAGCAGTTCTTC.

This clonotype has just a few counts. The genes are TRBV20-1 and TRBJ2-1, with D perhaps TRBD2 (5 bases). The CDR3 sequence is 11 residues long. Germline-derived CDR1 and CDR2 are DFQATT and SNEGSKA (reference sequence). V was clipped by 4 bases and J by 8 bases, with 9 bases between them. In DNA, the CDR3 is TGCAGTGCTATTTTGCGGGATGAGCAGTTCTTC. This sequence encodes CSAILRDEQFF.

This clonotype was seen only a few times. The chain joins TRBV12-3 or TRBV12-4 to TRBJ2-1, with 11 bases fitting TRBD1. V lost 6 bases, J lost 4 bases, and 5 bases stayed unmatched. CDR3 length equals 15 residues. The CDR3 nucleotides read TGTGCCAGCAGAGGGGACAGGGGGAGATACAATGAGCAGTTCTTC. This translates into CASRGDRGRYNEQFF.

The chain is built from TRBV5-1 and TRBJ2-3, with D unclear. Looked up from germline, CDR1 is SGHRS and CDR2 is YFSETQ. The CDR3 has 14 residues. Between the trimmed V and J ends, which lost 1 base and 1 base, there was a span of 7 bases. The CDR3 reads CASSLSFRTDTQYF. Here the CDR3 DNA reads TGCGCCAGCAGCTTGTCCTTTCGCACAGATACGCAGTATTTT. The full variable domain, in which reference TRBV5-1 and TRBJ2-3 provide the parts outside the CDR3, is KAGVTQTPRYLIKTRGQQVTLSCSPISGHRSVSWYQQTPGQGLQFLFEYFSETQRNKGNFPGRFSGRQFSNSRSEMNVSTLELGDSALYLCASSLSFRTDTQYFGPGTRLTVL.

V and J are TRBV4-2 and TRBJ2-1; perhaps TRBD2 as D (6 bases). Germline CDR1 LGHNA, CDR2 YNFKEQ. Trimming pared 0 bases from V and 13 bases from J, leaving 16 bases between. CDR3 length: 14 residues. The CDR3 sequence is CASSQEGLLETQFF. DNA of the CDR3: TGTGCCAGCAGCCAAGAGGGACTCCTAGAGACCCAGTTCTTC.

The chain has TRBV6-2 or TRBV6-3 and TRBJ2-1, with D perhaps being TRBD1 or TRBD2 (5 bases each). V gave up 4 bases and J gave up 8 bases, with 18 bases separating them. The CDR3 extends over 15 amino acids. Germline V gene lookup returns CDR1 MNHEY and CDR2 SVGEGT. Written as DNA, the CDR3 is TGTGCCAGCAGTTCCCCGTTGAGGGGTGTAGATGAGCAGTTCTTC. Residues: CASSSPLRGVDEQFF.

The chain uses TRBV4-1 and TRBJ1-6; D is undetermined. V shed 0 bases and J shed 10 bases, with 7 bases lying between them. CDR3 length equals 13 residues. The V gene's germline CDR1 is MGHRA and CDR2 YSYEKL. The CDR3 region is CASSQDAFSPLHF. The CDR3 DNA reads TGCGCCAGCAGCCAAGATGCCTTCTCACCCCTCCACTTT.

This clonotype was picked up a small number of times. This chain uses TRBV7-2 with TRBJ2-1, with unresolved D. The CDR3 spans 17 residues. The V end lost 3 bases, the J end lost 0 bases, and 15 bases lay between the germline ends. Germline CDR1 and CDR2: SGHTA and FQGNSA. The CDR3 reads CASSLHRTDSSYNEQFF. CDR3 bases: TGTGCCAGCAGCTTGCATCGGACGGATAGCTCCTACAATGAGCAGTTCTTC.

The CDR3, as DNA: TGCAGTGCCGCGGGCTTGCCATATGGCTACACCTTC. The encoded protein is CSAAGLPYGYTF. V usage is TRBV20-1 and J usage is TRBJ1-2; D is unresolved. The ends were cut back, 6 bases at V and 5 bases at J, with 13 bases in the middle. Germline V gives CDR1 DFQATT, CDR2 SNEGSKA (reference sequence). This CDR3 spans 12 amino acids.

This sequence joins TRBV7-8 and TRBJ1-2; 7 bases are shared with TRBD1. The CDR3 runs to 14 residues. The germline V gene has CDR1 SGHVS and CDR2 FQNEAQ. With 2 bases clipped from V and 6 bases from J, the junction kept 6 bases outside the gene matches. The CDR3: CASSLRQGDHGYTF. The CDR3 nucleotides read TGTGCCAGCAGCTTAAGACAGGGCGATCATGGCTACACCTTC.

In its sample, this clonotype was seen a few times. The J gene is TRBJ1-1, the V gene TRBV6-5, with D possibly TRBD1 on 5 matching bases. The germline gives CDR1 MNHEY, CDR2 SVGAGI. CDR3 size: 13 residues. Trimming took 5 bases from V and 4 from J, leaving 11 bases between them. The CDR3 DNA reads as TGTGCCAGCAGTATTCAGGGTAGCACTGAAGCTTTCTTT. Residues: CASSIQGSTEAFF.

This clonotype was detected only a few times. The gene calls are TRBV3-1 and TRBJ2-7, with D perhaps matching TRBD1 or TRBD2 (5 bases each). Germline V gene sequence: CDR1 LGHDT, CDR2 YNNKEL (reference sequence). There are 13 residues in the CDR3. The V end was cut by 7 bases, the J end by 7 bases, with 17 bases between. Here the CDR3 reads CASTGRSGIEQYF. CDR3 nucleotide sequence: TGTGCCAGCACGGGACGGTCCGGGATTGAGCAGTACTTC.

This clonotype was counted a few times. The chain joins TRBV20-1 to TRBJ2-1, with D possibly being TRBD2 (6 bases). V was cut by 1 base and J by 2 bases, with 12 bases left in between. CDR1 DFQATT and CDR2 SNEGSKA come from the germline V gene (reference sequence). This CDR3 region has 15 residues. The CDR3 reads CSARGGVSTYNEQFF. The CDR3 DNA sequence: TGCAGTGCTAGAGGGGGGGTAAGCACCTACAATGAGCAGTTCTTC.

Only a few counts were recorded for this clonotype. The gene calls are TRBV20-1 and TRBJ2-7; 13 nucleotides line up with TRBD2. Unmatched junction bases numbered 13, after V lost 5 bases and J lost 0 bases. In germline, CDR1 is DFQATT, CDR2 SNEGSKA (reference sequence). The CDR3 consists of 18 residues. CDR3 DNA sequence: TGCAGTGCTGCTAGGGCCGGGACTAGCGGGAAAAGCTCCTACGAGCAGTACTTC. Translating gives CSAARAGTSGKSSYEQYF.

For the CDR3, the DNA is TGTGCCACCAGTGACCCTCAGGGCTCTGGGGCCAACGTCCTGACTTTC. Amino acids: CATSDPQGSGANVLTF. The gene calls are TRBV24-1 and TRBJ2-6; possible D gene TRBD1, 5 bases. The CDR3 sequence is 16 residues long. V lost 4 bases and J lost 0, with 9 bases in between. Germline V gene data show CDR1 as KGHDR and CDR2 as SFDVKD.

The chain has TRBV3-1 and TRBJ1-6; D might be TRBD1 (6 bases). From germline, CDR1 is LGHDT and CDR2 YNNKEL (reference sequence). Trimming removed 3 bases at V and 6 bases at J, with 18 bases between. The CDR3 is 17 amino acids. The CDR3 DNA reads as TGTGCCAGCAGCCAGACTCTAGGGGGGGTGAGTAATTCACCCCTCCACTTT. Translating it yields CASSQTLGGVSNSPLHF.

This rearrangement joins TRBV6-6 to TRBJ2-1; D unresolved. Germline loops: CDR1 MNHNY, CDR2 SVGAGI (reference sequence). Trimming took 2 bases from V and 0 from J, leaving 8 bases between them. The CDR3 length is 15 residues. In DNA, the CDR3 is TGTGCCAGCAGTTACGGTGTTAGCTCCTACAATGAGCAGTTCTTC. It specifies CASSYGVSSYNEQFF.

This clonotype was recorded at least ten times. This rearrangement joins TRBV20-1 to TRBJ1-1; unclear D gene. This CDR3 has 13 amino acids. The germline V gene has CDR1 DFQATT and CDR2 SNEGSKA (reference sequence). V was cut by 3 bases and J by 1 base, with 9 bases left in between. CDR3 amino acids: CSASRDENTEAFF. In nucleotides, the CDR3 is TGCAGTGCTAGCCGGGATGAGAACACTGAAGCTTTCTTT.

This chain uses TRBV5-1 with TRBJ2-5; the D is unclear. This CDR3 spans 14 amino acids. Trimming pared 4 bases from V and 2 bases from J, leaving 12 bases between. The germline CDR1 and CDR2 sequences are SGHRS and YFSETQ. The CDR3 sequence: CASSLQNGQETQYF. The CDR3, as DNA: TGCGCCAGCAGCCTTCAAAACGGGCAAGAGACCCAGTACTTC.

Points on this clonotype: The junction differs from germline at one of its ends, possibly a read error. The chain combines TRBV24-1 with TRBJ2-1; tentatively, D is TRBD1 or TRBD2 (5 bases each). This CDR3 contains 11 residues. Germline assignment: CDR1 KGHDR and CDR2 SFDVKD. The CDR3 region has the DNA TGTGTCACCTGTGGGGGTGATGAACAGTTCTTC. It codes for CVTCGGDEQFF.

CDR3 protein: CASSLQAYSNQPQHF. The CDR3 nucleotides read TGTGCCAGCAGCCTACAGGCCTATAGCAATCAGCCCCAGCATTTT. This chain connects TRBV7-3 to TRBJ1-5; possibly TRBD1 for D (5 bases). Germline-derived CDR1 and CDR2 are SGHTA and FQGTGA. CDR3 length equals 15 residues. The V and J ends lost 5 bases and 0 bases respectively, with 11 bases between them.

This chain uses TRBV15 with TRBJ2-6, with D tentatively TRBD2 (6 bases). In germline, CDR1 is LNHNV, CDR2 YYDKDF (reference sequence). CDR3 length: 15 amino acids. Trimming stripped 3 bases from V and 3 bases from J, with 9 bases between. The CDR3 nucleotides are TGTGCCACCAGCAGGAGCGGGTATGGGGCCAACGTCCTGACTTTC. Residues: CATSRSGYGANVLTF.

This clonotype was observed a few times. This rearrangement joins TRBV7-2 to TRBJ2-1; 7 bases are a match to TRBD2. The CDR3 consists of 15 residues. CDR1 is SGHTA and CDR2 is FQGNSA in the germline V gene. J was trimmed by 2 bases and V by 5 bases; bases with no gene match: 6. CDR3 sequence (DNA): TGTGCCAGCAGCCTACTAGCGTCAACCTACAATGAGCAGTTCTTC. Protein product: CASSLLASTYNEQFF.

The rearrangement links TRBV25-1 to TRBJ1-5; D gene unclear. The CDR3 covers 15 residues. V dropped 2 bases and J dropped 1 base, with 9 bases sitting between them. Germline V lookup: CDR1 MGHDK, CDR2 SYGVNS. The CDR3 sequence is CASSETGNSNQPQHF. CDR3 in DNA: TGTGCCAGCAGTGAAACGGGGAACAGCAATCAGCCCCAGCATTTT.

In regard to this clonotype: The germline gene is not matched at one end of the junction; a read error may be the cause. The chain couples TRBV30 to TRBJ1-5; D is unresolved. In germline, CDR1 is GTSNPN, CDR2 SVGIG (reference sequence). This CDR3 has 15 amino acids. CDR3 sequence (DNA): TGTGCCCGGAGTGTCTTCGGCGGCTTCAATCAGCCCCAGCATTTT. Translated: CARSVFGGFNQPQHF.

The table lists this clonotype with a count of one. This sequence joins TRBV27 and TRBJ1-2; possibly TRBD1 for D (6 bases). Germline CDR1 is MNHEY and CDR2 is SMNVEV (reference sequence). The length of the CDR3 is 15 residues. Trimming took 5 bases from V and 1 from J, leaving 14 bases between them. The chain's CDR3 is CASSITGTRNYGYTF. The CDR3 DNA follows: TGTGCCAGCAGTATCACCGGGACACGTAACTATGGCTACACCTTC.

The chain links TRBV9 to TRBJ2-7, with 9 bases identical to TRBD2. V was clipped by 0 bases and J by 4 bases; unmatched bases: 11. The CDR3 has 17 amino acids. Germline values: CDR1 SGDLS, CDR2 YYNGEE. The CDR3 sequence: CASSVGPLAGVRYEQYF. Here the CDR3 DNA reads TGTGCCAGCAGCGTAGGCCCGTTAGCGGGAGTACGATACGAGCAGTACTTC.

The chain is built from TRBV7-2 and TRBJ2-7, with D hard to call. Trimming cost V 5 bases and J 0 bases, with 11 bases left between them. The V gene's germline CDR1 is SGHTA and CDR2 FQGNSA. The CDR3 length is 14 residues. As DNA, the CDR3 is TGTGCCAGCAGCCAGGCTCGAGACTCCTACGAGCAGTACTTC. As protein: CASSQARDSYEQYF.

Of note for this clonotype: At one end the junction does not follow the germline gene, possibly because of a read error. The chain carries TRBV5-1 and TRBJ2-6; D is possibly TRBD1 (5 bases). The CDR3 covers 15 residues. Germline loops: CDR1 SGHRS, CDR2 YFSETQ. The CDR3 DNA reads as TGCGCCAGCAGCTATGCAGGTTCTGGGGCCAACGTCCTGCCTTTC. This codes for CASSYAGSGANVLPF.